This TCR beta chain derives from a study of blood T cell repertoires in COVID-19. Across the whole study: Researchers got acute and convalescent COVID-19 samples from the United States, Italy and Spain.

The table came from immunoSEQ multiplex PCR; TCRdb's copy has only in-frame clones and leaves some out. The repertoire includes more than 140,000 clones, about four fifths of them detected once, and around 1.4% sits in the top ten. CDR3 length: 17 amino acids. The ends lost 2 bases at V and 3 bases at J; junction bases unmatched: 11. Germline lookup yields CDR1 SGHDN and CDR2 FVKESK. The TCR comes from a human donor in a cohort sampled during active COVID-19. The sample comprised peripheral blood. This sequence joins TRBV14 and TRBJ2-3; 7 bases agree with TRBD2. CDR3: CASSQLGGVTGTDTQYF. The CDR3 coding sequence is TGTGCCAGCAGCCAATTGGGAGGGGTCACGGGGACAGATACGCAGTATTTT. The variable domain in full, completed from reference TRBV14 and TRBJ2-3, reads EAGVTQFPSHSVIEKGQTVTLRCDPISGHDNLYWYRRVMGKEIKFLLHFVKESKQDESGMPNNRFLAERTGGTYSTLKVQPAELEDSGVYFCASSQLGGVTGTDTQYFGPGTRLTVL.